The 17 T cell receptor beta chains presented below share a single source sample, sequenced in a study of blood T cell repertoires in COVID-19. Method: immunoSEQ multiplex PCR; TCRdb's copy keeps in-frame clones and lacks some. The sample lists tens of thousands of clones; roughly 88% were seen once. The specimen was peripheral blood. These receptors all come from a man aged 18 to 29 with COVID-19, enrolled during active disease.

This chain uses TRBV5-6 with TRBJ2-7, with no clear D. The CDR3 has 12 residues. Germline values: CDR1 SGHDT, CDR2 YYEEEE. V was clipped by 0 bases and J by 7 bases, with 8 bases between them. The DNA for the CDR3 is TGTGCCAGCAGCTTGGGCTTGAGGGAGCAGTACTTC. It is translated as CASSLGLREQYF. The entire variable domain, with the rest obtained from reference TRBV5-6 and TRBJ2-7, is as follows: DAGVTQSPTHLIKTRGQQVTLRCSPKSGHDTVSWYQQALGQGPQFIFQYYEEEERQRGNFPDRFSGHQFPNYSSELNVNALLLGDSALYLCASSLGLREQYFGPGTRLTVT.

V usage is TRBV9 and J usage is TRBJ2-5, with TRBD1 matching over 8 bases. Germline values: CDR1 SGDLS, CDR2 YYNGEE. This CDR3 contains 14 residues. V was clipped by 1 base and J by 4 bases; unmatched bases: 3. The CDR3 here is CASSVQGAGETQYF. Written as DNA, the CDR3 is TGTGCCAGCAGCGTACAGGGGGCGGGAGAGACCCAGTACTTC.

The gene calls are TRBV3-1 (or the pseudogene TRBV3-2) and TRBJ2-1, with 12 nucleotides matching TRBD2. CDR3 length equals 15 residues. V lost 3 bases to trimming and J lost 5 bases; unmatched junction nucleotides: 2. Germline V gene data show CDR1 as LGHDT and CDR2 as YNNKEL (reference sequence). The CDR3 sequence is CASSHLAGGDNEQFF. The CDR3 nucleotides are TGTGCCAGCAGCCACCTAGCGGGAGGGGACAATGAGCAGTTCTTC.

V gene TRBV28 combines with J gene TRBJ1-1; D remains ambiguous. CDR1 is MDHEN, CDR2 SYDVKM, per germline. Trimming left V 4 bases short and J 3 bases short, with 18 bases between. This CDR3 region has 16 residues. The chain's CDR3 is CASSSPPGRGDTEAFF. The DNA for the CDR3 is TGTGCCAGCAGTTCGCCCCCCGGTCGCGGAGACACTGAAGCTTTCTTT.

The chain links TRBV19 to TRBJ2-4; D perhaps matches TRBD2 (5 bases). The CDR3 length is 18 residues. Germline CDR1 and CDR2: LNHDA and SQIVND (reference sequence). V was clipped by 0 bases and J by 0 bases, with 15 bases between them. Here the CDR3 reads CASSIERQRDVAKNIQYF. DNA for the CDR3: TGTGCCAGTAGTATAGAGAGGCAGAGGGATGTAGCCAAAAACATTCAGTACTTC. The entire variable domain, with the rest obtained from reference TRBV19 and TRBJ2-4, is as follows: DGGITQSPKYLFRKEGQNVTLSCEQNLNHDAMYWYRQDPGQGLRLIYYSQIVNDFQKGDIAEGYSVSREKKESFPLTVTSAQKNPTAFYLCASSIERQRDVAKNIQYFGAGTRLSVL.

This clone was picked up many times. The CDR3 region is CASSLGPGTGVYEQYF. Written as DNA, the CDR3 is TGTGCCAGCAGTTTAGGGCCCGGGACAGGGGTGTACGAGCAGTACTTC. The rearrangement links TRBV27 to TRBJ2-7; 10 positions agree with TRBD1. This CDR3 has 16 residues. Germline V gene lookup returns CDR1 MNHEY and CDR2 SMNVEV (reference sequence). J lost 4 bases, V lost 2 bases, and 8 bases had no gene match.

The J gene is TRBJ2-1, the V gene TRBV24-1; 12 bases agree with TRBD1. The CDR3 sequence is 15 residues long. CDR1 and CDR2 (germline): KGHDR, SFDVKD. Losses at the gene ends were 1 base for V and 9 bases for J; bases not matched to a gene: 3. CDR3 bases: TGTGCCACCAGTGATTTAGGGACAGGGGGCTTTGAGCAGTTCTTC. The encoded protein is CATSDLGTGGFEQFF.

For the CDR3, the DNA is TGTGCCAGCAGTGAACGGCAGGGATATGGCTACACCTTC. Amino acids: CASSERQGYGYTF. The gene calls are TRBV2 and TRBJ1-2; D is possibly TRBD1 (5 bases). Deletions cut 2 bases from V and 5 bases from J, with 9 bases between. CDR1 and CDR2 (germline): SNHLY, FYNNEI. This CDR3 contains 13 residues. Combining the CDR3 with reference TRBV2 and TRBJ1-2 gives the whole variable domain EPEVTQTPSHQVTQMGQEVILRCVPISNHLYFYWYRQILGQKVEFLVSFYNNEISEKSEIFDDQFSVERPDGSNFTLKIRSTKLEDSAMYFCASSERQGYGYTFGSGTRLTVV.

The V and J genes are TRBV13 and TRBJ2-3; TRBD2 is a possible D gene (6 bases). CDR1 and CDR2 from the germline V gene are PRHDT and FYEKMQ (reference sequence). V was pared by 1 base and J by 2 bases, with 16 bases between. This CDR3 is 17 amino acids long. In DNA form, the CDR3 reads TGTGCCAGCAGCTTAGAAAGACGGGAGATATCCACAGATACGCAGTATTTT. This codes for CASSLERREISTDTQYF. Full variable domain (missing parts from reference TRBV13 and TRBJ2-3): AAGVIQSPRHLIKEKRETATLKCYPIPRHDTVYWYQQGPGQDPQFLISFYEKMQSDKGSIPDRFSAQQFSDYHSELNMSSLELGDSALYFCASSLERREISTDTQYFGPGTRLTVL.

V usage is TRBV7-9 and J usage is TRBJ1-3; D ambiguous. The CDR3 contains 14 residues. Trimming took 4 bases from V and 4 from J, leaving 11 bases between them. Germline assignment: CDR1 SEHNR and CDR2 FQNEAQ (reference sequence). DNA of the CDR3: TGTGCCAGCAGCTCCCGTGGGCCCGGAAACACCATATATTTT. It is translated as CASSSRGPGNTIYF.

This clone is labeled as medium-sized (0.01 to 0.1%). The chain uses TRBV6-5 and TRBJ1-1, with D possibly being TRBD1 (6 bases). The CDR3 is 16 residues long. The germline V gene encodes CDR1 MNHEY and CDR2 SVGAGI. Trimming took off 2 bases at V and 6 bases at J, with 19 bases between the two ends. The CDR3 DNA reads TGTGCCAGCAGTTACCTTGGGGGCACCTTCGGCGCTGAAGCTTTCTTT. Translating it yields CASSYLGGTFGAEAFF.

The CDR3 region has the DNA TGTGCCAGCAGTTTAGTCTGGGGCGGCTACACCTTC. Its protein product is CASSLVWGGYTF. The V call is TRBV12-3 or TRBV12-4, the J call TRBJ1-2; weak D call: TRBD1 (5 bases). V shed 1 base and J shed 8 bases, with 8 bases lying between them. The CDR3 is made up of 12 amino acids.

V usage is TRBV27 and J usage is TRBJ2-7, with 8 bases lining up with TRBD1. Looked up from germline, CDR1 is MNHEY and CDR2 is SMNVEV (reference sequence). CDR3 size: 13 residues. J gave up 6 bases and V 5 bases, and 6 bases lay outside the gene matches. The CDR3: CASSLQQGVEQYF. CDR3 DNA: TGTGCCAGCAGTCTTCAACAGGGGGTCGAGCAGTACTTC.

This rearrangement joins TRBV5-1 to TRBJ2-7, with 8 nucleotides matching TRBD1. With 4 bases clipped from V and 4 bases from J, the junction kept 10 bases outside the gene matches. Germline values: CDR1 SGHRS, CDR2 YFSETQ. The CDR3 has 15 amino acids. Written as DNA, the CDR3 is TGCGCCAGCAGCCCCCGGGGGACAGGCGATTACGAGCAGTACTTC. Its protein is CASSPRGTGDYEQYF.

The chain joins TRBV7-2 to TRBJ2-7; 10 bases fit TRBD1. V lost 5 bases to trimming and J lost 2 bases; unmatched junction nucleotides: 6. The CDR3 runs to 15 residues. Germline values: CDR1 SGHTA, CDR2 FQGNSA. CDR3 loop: CASSPWGTGAYEQYF. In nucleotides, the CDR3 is TGTGCCAGCAGCCCTTGGGGGACAGGGGCCTACGAGCAGTACTTC.

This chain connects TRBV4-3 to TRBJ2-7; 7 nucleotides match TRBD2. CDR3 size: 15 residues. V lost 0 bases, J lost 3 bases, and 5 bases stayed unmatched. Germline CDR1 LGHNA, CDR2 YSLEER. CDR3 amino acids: CASSQDAGAHYEQYF. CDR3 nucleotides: TGCGCCAGCAGCCAAGATGCGGGAGCCCACTACGAGCAGTACTTC.

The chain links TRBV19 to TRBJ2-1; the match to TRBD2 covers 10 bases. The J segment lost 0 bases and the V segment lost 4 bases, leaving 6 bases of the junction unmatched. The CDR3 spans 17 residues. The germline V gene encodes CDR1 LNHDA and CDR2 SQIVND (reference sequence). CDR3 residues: CASSRVAGGPSYNEQFF. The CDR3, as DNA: TGTGCCAGTAGTAGAGTAGCGGGAGGACCCTCCTACAATGAGCAGTTCTTC.